The clone carrying this T cell receptor (beta chain) was observed a single time. The antigen is undetermined. This specimen includes other DNA sequences encoding the same CDR3. CD45RO negativity and positive selection for CCR7 defined naive CD8 cells, a population that excluded terminally differentiated effector memory CD45RA+ cells. Only Caucasian adults living in Nashville, Tennessee made up the donor group. This record comes from a study of shared clonotypes between healthy human individuals. The overall study: The people who gave samples were a couple of women and a few men aged 18 to 49. Overall study results and limits: The genetic and exposure-history diversity represented was limited by few donors.

CDR3 length: 15 residues. V dropped 0 bases and J dropped 3 bases, with 9 bases sitting between them. Germline V CDR1 and CDR2: MGHRA, YSYEKL. TCRdb keeps only in-frame clones here, not all; method: immunoSEQ multiplex PCR. The data contain nearly 2 million clones, approximately 95% of them singletons. The sequencing input was naive CD8+ T cells sorted from blood. The chain uses TRBV4-1 and TRBJ2-1; D possibly corresponds to TRBD1 (5 bases). The clonotype originates from a man in his late teens or twenties in good health. The CDR3 spells CASSQEGDSYNEQFF. CDR3 DNA sequence: TGCGCCAGCAGCCAAGAGGGTGACAGCTACAATGAGCAGTTCTTC.